This T cell receptor (beta chain) was found in a study of blood T cells in healthy people across ages. Overall study: Per every two T cells, about one barcoded beta molecule was captured by template switching.

Then a second PCR, running roughly 7 to 11 cycles, was carried out with a sample-barcoded 5' primer and a J-beta primer mix. Each cDNA molecule was tagged by a template-switch adaptor with 12 random nucleotides. TCRdb ran MiXCR on the 5' RACE reads and lists one entry per CDR3 protein. The sample includes about 780,000 distinct CDR3 sequences, approximately 65% of them seen just once. The study's findings and limits: Observed TCR beta diversity showed a strong correlation with the percentage of naive T cells as measured by flow cytometry.

Concerning this clonotype itself: As yet, its antigen is unknown.

Russia was home to the donors, healthy Caucasian individuals aged about 6 to 90. V was clipped by 5 bases and J by 1 base, with 12 bases between them. The CDR3 covers 14 residues. The germline CDR1 and CDR2 sequences are SGHTA and FQGNSA. The TCR originated in a man aged 25 to 40 in good health. This chain joins TRBV7-2 and TRBJ2-7, with no clear D. Specimen: blood. DNA of the CDR3: TGTGCCAGCAGCACCAACCCATATTCCTACGAGCAGTACTTC. Residues: CASSTNPYSYEQYF.